This T cell receptor (beta chain) was captured in a study of cytotoxic CD8 clonotypes in ibrutinib-treated CLL. About the study: Complete response was seen in 2 patients and partial in roughly 25; about 12 progressed and 14 stayed remitted after a median roughly 65 months. Following treatment for a median about 12 months, range 6 to 36, response samples were then taken.

Study outcomes and limitations: Clonality at baseline surpassed age-matched healthy donors and tracked circulating CD8+ T-cell counts. Before falling back toward baseline at progression, clonality had risen at the time of ibrutinib response.

The CDR3 length is 15 residues. V lost 5 bases and J lost 1, with 11 bases in between. From germline, CDR1 is SGHAT and CDR2 FQNNGV. Method: immunoSEQ multiplex PCR; TCRdb's copy keeps in-frame clones and lacks some. The data show tens of thousands of clones, 75% to 85% seen once. Remarks on this clone: Its antigen is unidentified.

The chain carries TRBV11-2 and TRBJ2-2; D gene uncertain. The sample in question was PBMCs, obtained after 12 months of ibrutinib treatment. This receptor was identified in a human donor with chronic lymphocytic leukemia. CDR3 sequence (DNA): TGTGCCAGCAGCCCCAACGCCCTGAACACCGGGGAGCTGTTTTTT. Protein product: CASSPNALNTGELFF. Complete variable domain (other parts from reference TRBV11-2 and TRBJ2-2): EAGVAQSPRYKIIEKRQSVAFWCNPISGHATLYWYQQILGQGPKLLIQFQNNGVVDDSQLPKDRFSAERLKGVDSTLKIQPAKLEDSAVYLCASSPNALNTGELFFGEGSRLTVL.